This T cell receptor (beta chain) was documented in a study of blood T cell repertoires in COVID-19. The wider study: Italy, Spain and the United States were the sources of the convalescent and acute COVID-19 samples.

Trimming pared 2 bases from V and 7 bases from J, leaving 12 bases between. This CDR3 spans 15 amino acids. In germline, CDR1 is MNHNS, CDR2 SASEGT. Sequencing was performed with immunoSEQ multiplex PCR; in TCRdb, only in-frame clones are kept and a portion is missing. The sample carries 150,000 to 200,000 clones, 88% recorded once. Source material: peripheral blood. The receptor's source is a human donor in a cohort sampled during active COVID-19. The chain couples TRBV6-1 to TRBJ1-6, with D possibly being TRBD1 (6 bases). The chain's CDR3 is CASSERRGGNSPLHF. The CDR3 DNA reads as TGTGCCAGCAGTGAACGTAGGGGGGGAAATTCACCCCTCCACTTT.